This entry lists 28 T cell receptor beta chains sequenced from one sample in a study of T cells in Graves' hyperthyroidism and ophthalmopathy. Amplification yielded TCR beta CDR3 regions, with RNA transcripts as the source. A first-round RT-PCR of the TCR CDR3 used the HTBI primer set. TCRdb re-called the multiplex PCR reads through MiXCR, storing one row per CDR3 protein. Of about 720,000 distinct CDR3 sequences listed, approximately 18% are singletons. The material sequenced was blood. Receptor source: a woman in her forties or fifties with Graves' hyperthyroidism that later progressed to Graves' ophthalmopathy.

This clonotype was found many times. CDR3: CASNLRIGGGTGVNQPQHF. The CDR3 nucleotides read TGTGCCAGCAATCTACGAATAGGGGGGGGGACAGGGGTCAATCAGCCCCAGCATTTT. The V call is TRBV12-3 or TRBV12-4, the J call TRBJ1-5; TRBD1 aligns across 10 bases. The CDR3 contains 19 residues. The J segment lost 3 bases and the V segment lost 7 bases, leaving 18 bases of the junction unmatched.

This clonotype was observed a few times. The V gene is TRBV13, the J gene TRBJ2-3; 9 nucleotides align to TRBD2. Germline V gene data show CDR1 as PRHDT and CDR2 as FYEKMQ (reference sequence). The V segment lost 5 bases and the J segment 1 base; nucleotides outside the gene matches: 10. CDR3 length: 17 amino acids. The CDR3 bases are TGTGCCAGCAGCCAAAGATCTAGCGGGGTCCGCACAGATACGCAGTATTTT. The encoded protein is CASSQRSSGVRTDTQYF.

This clonotype was counted ten times or more. The rearrangement joins TRBV20-1 to TRBJ1-2; a possible D gene is TRBD1 (6 bases). Germline loops: CDR1 DFQATT, CDR2 SNEGSKA (reference sequence). This CDR3 comprises 14 residues. DNA for the CDR3: TGCAGCGCGCTCAGGGGAACGGCTAACTATGGCTACACCTTC. As protein: CSALRGTANYGYTF.

V and J are TRBV19 and TRBJ2-5, with D possibly matching TRBD2 (6 bases). The CDR3 extends over 17 amino acids. Trimming left V 3 bases short and J 1 base short, with 18 bases between. Germline V gene data show CDR1 as LNHDA and CDR2 as SQIVND (reference sequence). CDR3 region: CASSMTVGTGAQETQYF. The CDR3, as DNA: TGTGCCAGTAGTATGACGGTCGGAACGGGAGCCCAAGAGACCCAGTACTTC.

This clonotype was detected a few times. The chain uses TRBV19 and TRBJ2-3; perhaps D is TRBD1 or TRBD2 (5 bases each). Between the trimmed V and J ends, which lost 6 bases and 3 bases, there was a span of 13 bases. The germline gives CDR1 LNHDA, CDR2 SQIVND (reference sequence). The CDR3 has 14 amino acids. CDR3 bases: TGTGCCAGTAGGAGGGACCTAAGTACAGATACGCAGTATTTT. This sequence encodes CASRRDLSTDTQYF.

This clonotype has a handful of counts. The chain links TRBV12-3 or TRBV12-4 to TRBJ2-3, with D possibly being TRBD1 or TRBD2 (6 bases each). V dropped 6 bases and J dropped 2 bases, with 15 bases sitting between them. This CDR3 has 15 amino acids. CDR3 bases: TGTGCCAGCAGGCCTCGATCGGGGGCCACAGATACGCAGTATTTT. Protein: CASRPRSGATDTQYF.

The rearrangement uses TRBV6-1 and TRBJ1-2; weak D call: TRBD1 (5 bases). The V gene lost 6 bases and the J gene lost 3 bases, with 17 bases spanning the gap. The CDR3 loop spans 15 amino acids. Germline values: CDR1 MNHNS, CDR2 SASEGT. The CDR3: CASSRGEGTYYGYTF. As DNA, the CDR3 is TGTGCCAGCAGCCGCGGAGAGGGGACGTACTATGGCTACACCTTC.

Many counts were recorded for this clonotype. The rearrangement uses TRBV7-2 and TRBJ1-1; D ambiguous. Trimming shortened V by 2 bases and J by 6 bases, and 13 bases separated the two germline ends. CDR3 length equals 14 residues. Germline CDR1 and CDR2: SGHTA and FQGNSA. DNA of the CDR3: TGTGCCAGCAGCTTAACGAGTTCGATCGCTGAAGCTTTCTTT. Translation: CASSLTSSIAEAFF.

The rearrangement links TRBV19 to TRBJ1-2; D is possibly TRBD1 (6 bases). The CDR3 is made up of 12 amino acids. Trimming pared 6 bases from V and 3 bases from J, leaving 8 bases between. Looked up from germline, CDR1 is LNHDA and CDR2 is SQIVND (reference sequence). CDR3 in amino acids: CASRDSDYGYTF. DNA for the CDR3: TGTGCCAGTAGGGACAGTGACTATGGCTACACCTTC.

In the case of this clonotype: Lacking the conserved final phenylalanine or tryptophan, this CDR3 likely reflects a read error. This chain connects TRBV5-1 to TRBJ1-6; no clear D gene. The CDR3 is 15 amino acids. V was pared by 2 bases and J by 0 bases, with 6 bases between. Germline V gene lookup returns CDR1 SGHRS and CDR2 YFSETQ. CDR3 sequence (DNA): TGCGCCAGCAGCTTACAAAGCTCCTATAATTCACCCCTCCACCTT. This gives the protein CASSLQSSYNSPLHL.

The chain links TRBV7-3 to TRBJ2-1, with a tentative D call TRBD2 (5 bases). The CDR3 is 15 amino acids. The V end was cut by 5 bases, the J end by 5 bases, with 16 bases between. Germline V CDR1 and CDR2: SGHTA, FQGTGA. Here the CDR3 DNA reads TGTGCCAGCAGCCCCCACGCCCGGGGAAACAATGAGCAGTTCTTC. Protein product: CASSPHARGNNEQFF.

The chain joins TRBV3-1 to TRBJ2-7; D is uncertain. The CDR3 extends over 14 amino acids. V was clipped by 1 base and J by 2 bases, with 9 bases between them. Per the germline V gene, CDR1 is LGHDT and CDR2 is YNNKEL (reference sequence). CDR3 sequence: CASSQGLATYEQYF. CDR3 coding DNA: TGTGCCAGCAGCCAAGGACTCGCAACCTACGAGCAGTACTTC.

V and J are TRBV10-3 and TRBJ2-1; 10 bases fit TRBD1. The germline gives CDR1 ENHRY, CDR2 SYGVKD. The V and J ends lost 0 bases and 0 bases, in that order; junction bases with no gene match: 5. This CDR3 has 18 residues. Here the CDR3 DNA reads TGTGCCATCAGTGAGTCGGACAGGGGGTACGGCTCCTACAATGAGCAGTTCTTC. Translation gives CAISESDRGYGSYNEQFF.

In its sample, this clonotype was seen many times. The chain carries TRBV7-2 and TRBJ2-1; D may be TRBD1 (5 bases). V was clipped by 5 bases and J by 4 bases, with 15 bases between them. Germline CDR1 reads SGHTA; CDR2 reads FQGNSA. The CDR3 length is 15 residues. Here the CDR3 DNA reads TGTGCCAGCAGCCTTTCCCAGGGTCTTTACAATGAGCAGTTCTTC. This codes for CASSLSQGLYNEQFF. Using reference TRBV7-2 and TRBJ2-1 for the parts outside the CDR3, the full variable domain is GAGVSQSPSNKVTEKGKDVELRCDPISGHTALYWYRQSLGQGLEFLIYFQGNSAPDKSGLPSDRFSAERTGGSVSTLTIQRTQQEDSAVYLCASSLSQGLYNEQFFGPGTRLTVL.

This clonotype turned up a few times. This sequence joins TRBV2 and TRBJ1-4; tentative D call: TRBD1 (6 bases). This CDR3 spans 16 amino acids. V lost 3 bases and J lost 0, with 11 bases in between. Germline CDR1 reads SNHLY; CDR2 reads FYNNEI. CDR3 sequence: CASSDRGFTTNEKLFF. The DNA of the CDR3 is TGTGCCAGCAGTGATAGGGGGTTCACAACTAATGAAAAACTGTTTTTT.

This clonotype was counted between two and nine times. The chain recombines TRBV27 with TRBJ1-1; D remains unclear. The V gene lost 5 bases and the J gene lost 0 bases, with 16 bases spanning the gap. CDR3 length equals 16 residues. In germline, CDR1 is MNHEY, CDR2 SMNVEV (reference sequence). The CDR3 is CASSPHRAVLNTEAFF. CDR3 nucleotide sequence: TGTGCCAGCAGTCCCCATCGGGCGGTCTTGAACACTGAAGCTTTCTTT.

This clonotype was found a few times. The chain joins TRBV10-3 to TRBJ1-2; 12 bases are shared with TRBD1. Losses at the gene ends were 8 bases for V and 1 base for J; bases not matched to a gene: 20. This CDR3 has 20 residues. In germline, CDR1 is ENHRY, CDR2 SYGVKD. CDR3 protein: CAIQTGTGGAGKLVNYGYTF. The CDR3, as DNA: TGTGCCATCCAAACCGGGACAGGGGGCGCTGGGAAGCTGGTTAACTATGGCTACACCTTC.

This clonotype was observed a handful of times. This chain connects TRBV29-1 to TRBJ2-1; TRBD2 matches at 9 bases. Germline values: CDR1 SQVTM, CDR2 ANQGSEA. The CDR3 consists of 17 residues. V shed 0 bases and J 0 bases; nucleotides not matched to a gene: 6. CDR3 protein: CSVEDRASGVSYNEQFF. The CDR3 DNA reads TGCAGCGTTGAAGATAGGGCTAGCGGGGTCTCCTACAATGAGCAGTTCTTC.

V usage is TRBV7-9 and J usage is TRBJ2-7; possibly TRBD1 for D (5 bases). CDR1 SEHNR and CDR2 FQNEAQ come from the germline V gene (reference sequence). This CDR3 contains 15 residues. Trimming left V 5 bases short and J 1 base short, with 15 bases between. The CDR3 bases are TGTGCCAGCAGCCTCCAGGGCCCCGGGTCCTACGAGCAGTACTTC. Translation gives CASSLQGPGSYEQYF.

This clonotype has a handful of counts. The chain combines TRBV20-1 with TRBJ2-3; TRBD2 matches at 16 bases. Germline CDR1 and CDR2: DFQATT and SNEGSKA (reference sequence). The J segment lost 2 bases and the V segment lost 4 bases, leaving 9 bases of the junction unmatched. This CDR3 is built from 18 residues. CDR3 sequence: CSATPGLAGGFDTDTQYF. CDR3 DNA: TGCAGTGCTACACCGGGACTAGCGGGGGGGTTCGACACAGATACGCAGTATTTT.

The table lists this clonotype with many counts. The gene calls are TRBV5-1 and TRBJ1-2; a weak D match, TRBD1 (5 bases). Germline CDR1 SGHRS, CDR2 YFSETQ. V was clipped by 0 bases and J by 6 bases, with 15 bases between them. The CDR3 extends over 15 amino acids. In DNA form, the CDR3 reads TGCGCCAGCAGCTTGGATAGGCAGGGTCTGCATGGCTACACCTTC. Its translation is CASSLDRQGLHGYTF. Full variable domain (outside the CDR3, taken from reference TRBV5-1 and TRBJ1-2): KAGVTQTPRYLIKTRGQQVTLSCSPISGHRSVSWYQQTPGQGLQFLFEYFSETQRNKGNFPGRFSGRQFSNSRSEMNVSTLELGDSALYLCASSLDRQGLHGYTFGSGTRLTVV.

This clonotype was detected ten times or more. The chain joins TRBV10-1 to TRBJ1-2; D gene unclear. The CDR3 totals 13 residues. Per germline, CDR1 WNHNN and CDR2 SYGVQD (reference sequence). Deletions cut 0 bases from V and 9 bases from J, with 11 bases between. As DNA, the CDR3 is TGCGCCAGCAGTGAGTCCCAGGTTTTGAGCTACACCTTC. This sequence encodes CASSESQVLSYTF.

At least ten counts were recorded for this clonotype. This chain links TRBV7-8 with TRBJ2-5; D is possibly TRBD1 (6 bases). This CDR3 comprises 16 residues. Trimming shortened V by 2 bases and J by 2 bases, and 15 bases separated the two germline ends. The germline V gene has CDR1 SGHVS and CDR2 FQNEAQ. The CDR3 nucleotides are TGTGCCAGCAGCTTAATCCCTGGGGACACTCAAGAGACCCAGTACTTC. Translated, it gives CASSLIPGDTQETQYF.

The chain recombines TRBV20-1 with TRBJ2-3, with TRBD2 matching over 7 bases. Germline lookup yields CDR1 DFQATT and CDR2 SNEGSKA (reference sequence). The V and J ends lost 5 bases and 3 bases, in that order; junction bases with no gene match: 8. The CDR3 runs 14 residues. The CDR3 reads CSAPRDYPTDTQYF. CDR3 in DNA: TGCAGTGCTCCTCGGGACTACCCGACAGATACGCAGTATTTT.

The sample holds a few counts of this clonotype. The J gene is TRBJ2-4, the V gene TRBV30, with D possibly TRBD1 on 5 matching bases. The germline V and J ends were trimmed by 5 bases and 0 bases, with 14 bases remaining between them. CDR3 size: 15 residues. The germline V gene encodes CDR1 GTSNPN and CDR2 SVGIG (reference sequence). CDR3 in DNA: TGTGCCTGGGCAGACAGAAGACTAGCCAAAAACATTCAGTACTTC. Translating gives CAWADRRLAKNIQYF.

The chain carries TRBV15 and TRBJ2-5, with no clear D. Germline V gene lookup returns CDR1 LNHNV and CDR2 YYDKDF (reference sequence). The CDR3 length is 13 residues. Trimming cost V 0 bases and J 10 bases, with 12 bases left between them. DNA for the CDR3: TGTGCCACCAGCAGAGATCTGGAATTGGGCCAGTACTTC. It translates to CATSRDLELGQYF.

V and J are TRBV6-1 and TRBJ1-3; D is uncertain. Germline CDR1 and CDR2: MNHNS and SASEGT. The CDR3 has 17 amino acids. Trimming stripped 8 bases from V and 0 bases from J, with 20 bases between. CDR3 loop: CASGLNSFLYSGNTIYF. The CDR3 nucleotides read TGTGCCAGCGGTCTGAACTCTTTTCTCTACTCTGGAAACACCATATATTTT.

This clonotype appeared a few times. The chain has TRBV12-3 or TRBV12-4 and TRBJ1-1; possibly TRBD1 for D (5 bases). Trimming removed 3 bases from V and 6 bases from J, with 8 bases in between. CDR3 size: 12 residues. CDR3 nucleotide sequence: TGTGCCAGCAGTTTCGGGACCGCTGAAGCTTTCTTT. This encodes CASSFGTAEAFF.